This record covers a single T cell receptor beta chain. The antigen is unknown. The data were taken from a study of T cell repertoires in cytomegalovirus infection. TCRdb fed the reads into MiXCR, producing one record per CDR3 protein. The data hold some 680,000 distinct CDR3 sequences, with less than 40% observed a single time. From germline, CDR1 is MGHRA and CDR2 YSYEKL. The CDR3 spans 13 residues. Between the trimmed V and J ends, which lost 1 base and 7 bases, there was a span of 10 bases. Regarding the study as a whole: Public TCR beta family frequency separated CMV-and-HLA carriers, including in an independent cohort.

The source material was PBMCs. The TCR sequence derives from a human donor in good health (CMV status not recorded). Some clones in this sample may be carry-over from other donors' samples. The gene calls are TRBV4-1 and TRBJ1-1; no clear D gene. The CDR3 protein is CASSQVEGFEAFF. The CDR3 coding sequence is TGCGCCAGCAGCCAAGTAGAGGGATTTGAAGCTTTCTTT.